What follows are 9 T cell receptor beta chains derived from one specimen sequenced in a study of blood T cell repertoires in COVID-19. Profiled with immunoSEQ multiplex PCR; TCRdb holds only in-frame clones, not every one. This sample has 70,000 to 100,000 clones; roughly 72% occur once, and the top ten carry 20% to 25%. The sample was peripheral blood. The receptor source for this set is a woman aged 55-70 years in a cohort sampled during active or convalescent COVID-19.

The CDR3 protein is CASSVDRVYGYTF. The CDR3 coding sequence is TGTGCCAGCAGTGTGGACAGGGTATATGGCTACACCTTC. The V and J genes are TRBV2 and TRBJ1-2; 8 bases line up with TRBD1. The CDR3 has 13 residues. Germline V CDR1 and CDR2: SNHLY, FYNNEI. J lost 5 bases, V lost 4 bases, and 3 bases had no gene match. Filled out from reference TRBV2 and TRBJ1-2, the complete variable domain reads EPEVTQTPSHQVTQMGQEVILRCVPISNHLYFYWYRQILGQKVEFLVSFYNNEISEKSEIFDDQFSVERPDGSNFTLKIRSTKLEDSAMYFCASSVDRVYGYTFGSGTRLTVV.

The rearrangement links TRBV15 to TRBJ1-1, with 10 bases lining up with TRBD1. The CDR3 spans 18 residues. After removal of 0 bases from V and 0 bases from J, the junction contained 7 bases not matched to a gene. Germline CDR1 reads LNHNV; CDR2 reads YYDKDF (reference sequence). The CDR3 bases are TGTGCCACCAGCAGAGACCTGACAGGGGGCAGGATGAACACTGAAGCTTTCTTT. Its protein is CATSRDLTGGRMNTEAFF.

The rearrangement uses TRBV7-9 and TRBJ1-2, with D possibly TRBD1 on 6 matching bases. Germline V CDR1 and CDR2: SEHNR, FQNEAQ (reference sequence). V lost 5 bases and J lost 6, with 19 bases in between. The CDR3 spans 15 residues. CDR3 loop: CASSPTRGPEDGYTF. DNA of the CDR3: TGTGCCAGCAGCCCTACCAGGGGCCCAGAGGATGGCTACACCTTC.

This chain links TRBV19 with TRBJ1-5; a weak D match, TRBD1 (6 bases). Germline V gives CDR1 LNHDA, CDR2 SQIVND (reference sequence). CDR3 length: 15 amino acids. V lost 1 base and J lost 6, with 13 bases in between. CDR3: CASSIVQSGVQPQHF. The DNA for the CDR3 is TGTGCCAGTAGTATAGTCCAATCAGGGGTTCAGCCCCAGCATTTT.

This clone appeared a few times. The chain is built from TRBV12-3 or TRBV12-4 and TRBJ1-2, with a tentative D call TRBD1 (5 bases). This CDR3 region has 13 residues. The V end lost 6 bases, the J end lost 4 bases, and 12 bases lay between the germline ends. This CDR3 reads CASSPEGLYGYTF. Here the CDR3 DNA reads TGTGCCAGCAGCCCGGAGGGGCTCTATGGCTACACCTTC.

V and J are TRBV28 and TRBJ2-6; 10 nucleotides match TRBD1. The V and J ends lost 6 bases and 0 bases, in that order; junction bases with no gene match: 11. CDR1 is MDHEN, CDR2 SYDVKM, per germline. CDR3 length: 19 residues. The CDR3 region has the DNA TGTGCCAGCAGCCCCCCGCGGACAGGGGGGCCCTCTGGGGCCAACGTCCTGACTTTC. It codes for CASSPPRTGGPSGANVLTF.

The chain couples TRBV14 to TRBJ2-2, with D possibly matching TRBD2 (5 bases). Trimming removed 1 base from V and 6 bases from J, with 15 bases in between. CDR3 length equals 16 residues. Germline CDR1 SGHDN, CDR2 FVKESK. The CDR3 nucleotides read TGTGCCAGCAGCCAAGTCGGCGGTCGGCGGGCCGGGGAGCTGTTTTTT. This translates into CASSQVGGRRAGELFF. The variable domain in full, completed from reference TRBV14 and TRBJ2-2, reads EAGVTQFPSHSVIEKGQTVTLRCDPISGHDNLYWYRRVMGKEIKFLLHFVKESKQDESGMPNNRFLAERTGGTYSTLKVQPAELEDSGVYFCASSQVGGRRAGELFFGEGSRLTVL.

The rearrangement links TRBV19 to TRBJ2-2, with D possibly TRBD2 on 5 matching bases. The ends were cut back, 6 bases at V and 4 bases at J, with 9 bases in the middle. This CDR3 is built from 13 residues. From germline, CDR1 is LNHDA and CDR2 SQIVND (reference sequence). The CDR3 is CASRGSTTGELFF. Written as DNA, the CDR3 is TGTGCCAGTAGAGGGAGTACCACCGGGGAGCTGTTTTTT.

The V call is TRBV4-2, the J call TRBJ2-1; D gene unclear. V was clipped by 1 base and J by 8 bases, with 15 bases between them. The CDR3 loop spans 15 amino acids. Germline V gives CDR1 LGHNA, CDR2 YNFKEQ. The CDR3, as DNA: TGTGCCAGCAGCCAAGTGCGCCAGCGACGGGATGAGCAGTTCTTC. Amino acids: CASSQVRQRRDEQFF.